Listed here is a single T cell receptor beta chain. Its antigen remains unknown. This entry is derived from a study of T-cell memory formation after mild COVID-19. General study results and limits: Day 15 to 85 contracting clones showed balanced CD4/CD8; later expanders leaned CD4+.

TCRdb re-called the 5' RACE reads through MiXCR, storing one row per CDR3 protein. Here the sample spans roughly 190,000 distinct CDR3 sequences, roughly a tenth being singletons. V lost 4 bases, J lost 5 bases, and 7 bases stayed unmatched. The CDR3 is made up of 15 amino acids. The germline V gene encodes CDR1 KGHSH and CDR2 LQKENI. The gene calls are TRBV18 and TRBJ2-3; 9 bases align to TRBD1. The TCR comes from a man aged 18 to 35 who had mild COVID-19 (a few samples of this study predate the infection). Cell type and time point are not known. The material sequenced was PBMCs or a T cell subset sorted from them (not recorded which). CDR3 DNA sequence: TGTGCCAGCTCACGCCTACAGGGGGCGAAAGATACGCAGTATTTT. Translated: CASSRLQGAKDTQYF. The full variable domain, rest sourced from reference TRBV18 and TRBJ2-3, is NAGVMQNPRHLVRRRGQEARLRCSPMKGHSHVYWYRQLPEEGLKFMVYLQKENIIDESGMPKERFSAEFPKEGPSILRIQQVVRGDSAAYFCASSRLQGAKDTQYFGPGTRLTVL.